This entry is about one T cell receptor beta chain. This CDR3 comprises 14 residues. The germline V gene has CDR1 SGHDT and CDR2 YYEEEE. Trimming took off 5 bases at V and 6 bases at J, with 17 bases between the two ends. The data were produced by immunoSEQ multiplex PCR, yet TCRdb's version contains in-frame clones alone and is incomplete. The sample yields about 390,000 clones, more than 75% seen once. The data are from a study of blood T cell repertoires in COVID-19. Source material: PBMCs or T cells enriched from blood (not recorded which). The chain joins TRBV5-6 to TRBJ1-2; the D is unclear. This sequence was found in a woman in her forties or fifties who had recovered from COVID-19. In nucleotides, the CDR3 is TGTGCCAGCAGTCGACCCGCAAGGAGGAATGGCTACACCTTC. Its translation is CASSRPARRNGYTF. Based on the CDR3 plus reference TRBV5-6 and TRBJ1-2, the full variable domain is DAGVTQSPTHLIKTRGQQVTLRCSPKSGHDTVSWYQQALGQGPQFIFQYYEEEERQRGNFPDRFSGHQFPNYSSELNVNALLLGDSALYLCASSRPARRNGYTFGSGTRLTVV.